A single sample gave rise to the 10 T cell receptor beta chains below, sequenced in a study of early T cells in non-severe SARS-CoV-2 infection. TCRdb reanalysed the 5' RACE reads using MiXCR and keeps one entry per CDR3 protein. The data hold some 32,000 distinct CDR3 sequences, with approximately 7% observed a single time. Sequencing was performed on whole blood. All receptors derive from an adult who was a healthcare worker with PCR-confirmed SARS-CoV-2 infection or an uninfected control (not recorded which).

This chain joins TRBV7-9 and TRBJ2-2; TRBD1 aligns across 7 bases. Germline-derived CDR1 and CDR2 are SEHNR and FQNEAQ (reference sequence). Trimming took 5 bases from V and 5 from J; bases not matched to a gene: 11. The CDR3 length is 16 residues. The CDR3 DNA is TGTGCCAGCAGCCGTGAAGGGAACAGGGGAACCGGGGAGCTGTTTTTT. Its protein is CASSREGNRGTGELFF.

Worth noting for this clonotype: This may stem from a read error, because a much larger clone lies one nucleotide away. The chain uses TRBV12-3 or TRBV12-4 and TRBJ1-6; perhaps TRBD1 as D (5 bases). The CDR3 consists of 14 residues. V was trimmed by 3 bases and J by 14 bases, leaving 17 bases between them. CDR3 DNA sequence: TGTGCCAGCAGTTTTTGGCAGGGAGCCCGCGCCCTCCACTTT. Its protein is CASSFWQGARALHF.

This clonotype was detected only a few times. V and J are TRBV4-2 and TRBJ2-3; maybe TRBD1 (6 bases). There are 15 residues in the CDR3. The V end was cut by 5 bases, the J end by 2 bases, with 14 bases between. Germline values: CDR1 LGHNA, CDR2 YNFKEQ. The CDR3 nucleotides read TGTGCCAGCAGCACCGTTGGGGGCTTCACAGATACGCAGTATTTT. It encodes CASSTVGGFTDTQYF.

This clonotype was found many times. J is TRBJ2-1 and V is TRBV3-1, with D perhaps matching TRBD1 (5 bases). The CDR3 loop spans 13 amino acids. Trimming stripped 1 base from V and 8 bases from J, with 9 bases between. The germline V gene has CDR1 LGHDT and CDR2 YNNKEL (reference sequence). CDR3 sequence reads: CASSQGTLDEQFF. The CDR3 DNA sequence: TGTGCCAGCAGCCAAGGGACACTGGATGAGCAGTTCTTC.

CDR3 coding DNA: TGTGCCAGCAGCTCCGAGGGGGGAGTGGAGACCCAGTACTTC. It encodes CASSSEGGVETQYF. The chain recombines TRBV7-2 with TRBJ2-5; tentatively, D is TRBD1 or TRBD2 (6 bases each). V dropped 4 bases and J dropped 5 bases, with 14 bases sitting between them. Germline CDR1 SGHTA, CDR2 FQGNSA. The CDR3 extends over 14 amino acids.

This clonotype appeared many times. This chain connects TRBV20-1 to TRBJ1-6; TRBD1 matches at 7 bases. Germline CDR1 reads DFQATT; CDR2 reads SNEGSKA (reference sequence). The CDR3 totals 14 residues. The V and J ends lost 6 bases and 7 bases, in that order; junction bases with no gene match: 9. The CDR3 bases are TGCAGTGCCCAGTCCGGGACAGAAAATTCACCCCTCCACTTT. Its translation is CSAQSGTENSPLHF.

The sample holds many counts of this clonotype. As DNA, the CDR3 is TGTGCCAGCAGTTTCTTGGGCCGGACTACCAATGAAGAGACCCAGTACTTC. As protein: CASSFLGRTTNEETQYF. J is TRBJ2-5 and V is TRBV12-3 or TRBV12-4; the D gene is possibly TRBD2 (6 bases). V lost 3 bases, J lost 3 bases, and 20 bases lay in between. The CDR3 contains 17 residues.

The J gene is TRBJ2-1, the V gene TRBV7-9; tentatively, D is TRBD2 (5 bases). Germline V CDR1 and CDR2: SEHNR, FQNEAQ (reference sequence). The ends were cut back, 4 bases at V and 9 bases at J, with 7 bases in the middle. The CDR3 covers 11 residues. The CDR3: CASSWESEQFF. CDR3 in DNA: TGTGCCAGCAGCTGGGAGTCTGAGCAGTTCTTC.

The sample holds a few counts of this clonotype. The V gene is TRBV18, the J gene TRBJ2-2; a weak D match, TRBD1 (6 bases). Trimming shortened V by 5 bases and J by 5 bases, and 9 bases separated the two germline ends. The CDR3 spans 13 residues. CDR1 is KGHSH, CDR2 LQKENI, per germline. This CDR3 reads CASSAQGTGELFF. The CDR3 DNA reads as TGTGCCAGCTCAGCACAGGGAACCGGGGAGCTGTTTTTT.

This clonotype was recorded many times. The CDR3: CATQDRASTEAFF. In DNA, the CDR3 is TGTGCCACACAGGACAGGGCAAGCACTGAAGCTTTCTTT. The chain employs TRBV28 and TRBJ1-1; TRBD1 aligns across 8 bases. The ends lost 10 bases at V and 4 bases at J; junction bases unmatched: 8. The V gene's germline CDR1 is MDHEN and CDR2 SYDVKM. The length of the CDR3 is 13 residues.